The T cell receptor beta chain described here comes from a study of T-cell memory formation after mild COVID-19. The overall study: Largely donor-specific sequence clusters came from two donors.

Study results and caveats: Shrinking CD4+ clones resided mostly in CM and EM, and CD8+ ones in EMRA. A balance of CD4 and CD8 characterized clones contracting day 15 to 85, whereas later expanders leaned CD4+. Pre-infection memory already had some responding clones, implying cross-reactive memory joined.

This clonotype came up a few times. Its antigen is as yet unknown. TCRdb ran MiXCR on the 5' RACE reads and lists one entry per CDR3 protein. Of about 340,000 distinct CDR3 sequences listed, approximately 22% were seen once; the top ten hold roughly a fifth. Sequenced: PBMCs or a T cell subset sorted from them (not recorded which). The clonotype originates from a man between 18 and 29 years old who had mild COVID-19 (a few samples of this study predate the infection). Cell type and time point are not known.

CDR3 bases: TGTGCCAGCAGCTTGGTGGCTAGCGGGGGCACAGATACGCAGTATTTT. Amino acid sequence: CASSLVASGGTDTQYF. V gene TRBV5-6 combines with J gene TRBJ2-3; 9 nucleotides line up with TRBD2. J lost 1 base, V lost 0 bases, and 3 bases had no gene match. Germline V gives CDR1 SGHDT, CDR2 YYEEEE. The CDR3 is 16 amino acids.